In its sample, the clone carrying this TCR beta chain was seen many times. This record belongs to a study of regulatory T cells in long-lasting Graves disease. The TCR beta library used iRepertoire HTBI primers with Arm-PCR amplification of CDR3. TCRdb analysed the multiplex PCR reads with MiXCR anew, one entry per CDR3 protein. The table records some 250,000 distinct CDR3 sequences, approximately 20% of them present only once. Sample time point: newly diagnosed GD, antithyroid drugs for less than 3 months. After RNA was extracted from PBMCs, the TCR library was made from it. Trimming took 4 bases from V and 8 from J, leaving 14 bases between them. This CDR3 comprises 13 residues. Germline values: CDR1 MGHRA, CDR2 YSYEKL. These same data were also listed under a study on T cells in Graves' hyperthyroidism and ophthalmopathy. That investigation notes: Median prediction lead before ophthalmopathy onset was 6.5 months with the model.

The sequenced sample was peripheral blood mononuclear cells (PBMCs), obtained at new diagnosis, from a patient treated with antithyroid drugs. J is TRBJ1-2 and V is TRBV4-1; the D is unclear. The clonotype comes from a woman aged 30 to 39 with Graves disease. The CDR3 loop reads CASSPPMEGGYTF. In nucleotides, the CDR3 is TGCGCCAGCAGCCCCCCCATGGAAGGAGGCTACACCTTC.